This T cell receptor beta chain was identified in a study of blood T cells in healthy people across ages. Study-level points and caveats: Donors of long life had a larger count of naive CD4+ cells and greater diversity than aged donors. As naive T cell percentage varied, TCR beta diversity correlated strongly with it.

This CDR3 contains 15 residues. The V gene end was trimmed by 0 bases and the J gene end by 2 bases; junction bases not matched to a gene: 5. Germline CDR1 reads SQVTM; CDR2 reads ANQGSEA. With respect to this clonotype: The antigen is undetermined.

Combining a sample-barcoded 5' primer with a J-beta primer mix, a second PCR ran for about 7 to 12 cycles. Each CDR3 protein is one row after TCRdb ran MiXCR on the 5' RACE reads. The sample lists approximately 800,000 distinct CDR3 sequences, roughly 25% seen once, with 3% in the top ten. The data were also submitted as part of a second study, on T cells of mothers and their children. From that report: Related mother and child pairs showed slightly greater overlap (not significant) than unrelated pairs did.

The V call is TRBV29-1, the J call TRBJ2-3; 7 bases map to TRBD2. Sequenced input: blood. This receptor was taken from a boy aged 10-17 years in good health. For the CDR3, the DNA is TGCAGCGTTGAAGATCGGCGGGAGACCACAGATACGCAGTATTTT. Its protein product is CSVEDRRETTDTQYF.